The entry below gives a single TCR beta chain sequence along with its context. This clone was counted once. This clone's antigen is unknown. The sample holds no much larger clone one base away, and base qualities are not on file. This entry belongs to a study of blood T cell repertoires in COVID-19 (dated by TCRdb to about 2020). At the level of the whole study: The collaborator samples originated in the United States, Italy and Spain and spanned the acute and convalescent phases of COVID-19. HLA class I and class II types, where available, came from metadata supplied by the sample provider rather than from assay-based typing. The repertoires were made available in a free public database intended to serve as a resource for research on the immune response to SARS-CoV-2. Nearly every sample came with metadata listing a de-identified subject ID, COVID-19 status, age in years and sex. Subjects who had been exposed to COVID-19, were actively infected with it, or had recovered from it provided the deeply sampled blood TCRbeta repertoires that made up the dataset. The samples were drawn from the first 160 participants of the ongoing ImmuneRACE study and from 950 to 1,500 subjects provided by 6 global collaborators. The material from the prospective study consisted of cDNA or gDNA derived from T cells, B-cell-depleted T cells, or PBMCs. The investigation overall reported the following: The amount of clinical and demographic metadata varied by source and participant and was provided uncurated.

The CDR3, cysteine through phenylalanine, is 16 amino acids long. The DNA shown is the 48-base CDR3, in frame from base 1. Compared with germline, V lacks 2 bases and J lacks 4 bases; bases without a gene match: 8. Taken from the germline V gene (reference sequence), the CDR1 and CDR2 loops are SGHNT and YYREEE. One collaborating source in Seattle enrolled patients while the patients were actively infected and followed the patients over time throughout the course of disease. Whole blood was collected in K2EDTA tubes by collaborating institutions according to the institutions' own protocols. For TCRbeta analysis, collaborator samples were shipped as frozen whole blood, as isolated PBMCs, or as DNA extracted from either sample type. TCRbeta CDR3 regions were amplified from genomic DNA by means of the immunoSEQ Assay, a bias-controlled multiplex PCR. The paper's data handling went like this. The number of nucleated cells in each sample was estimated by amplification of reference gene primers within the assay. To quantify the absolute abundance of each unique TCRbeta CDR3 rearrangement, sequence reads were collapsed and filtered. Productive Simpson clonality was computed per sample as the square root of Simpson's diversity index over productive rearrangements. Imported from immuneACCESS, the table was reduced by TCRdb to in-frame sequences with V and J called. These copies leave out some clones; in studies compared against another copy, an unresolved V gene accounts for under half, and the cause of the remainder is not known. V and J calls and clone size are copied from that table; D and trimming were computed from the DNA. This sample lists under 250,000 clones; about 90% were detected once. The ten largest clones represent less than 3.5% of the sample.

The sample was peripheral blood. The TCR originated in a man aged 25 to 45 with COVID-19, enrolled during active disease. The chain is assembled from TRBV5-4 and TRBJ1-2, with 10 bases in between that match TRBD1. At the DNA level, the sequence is TGTGCCAGCAGCTTCCCCGGGACAGGGGAGTTCTATGGCTACACCTTC. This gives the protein CASSFPGTGEFYGYTF.